A selection of T cell receptor beta chains follows, all from one sample in a study of T cell responses to AZD1222 COVID-19 vaccine. TCRdb keeps only in-frame clones here, not all; method: immunoSEQ multiplex PCR. The sample holds some 150,000 clones; 92% are singletons and the top ten take around 4.5%. Sequenced material: peripheral blood, taken on day 0 of MenACWY control vaccination. These receptors were obtained from an adult in good health. Both conserved end residues are part of each CDR3. A D gene is named only where the DNA matches it firmly. Where a row states a size, it is once, few, many or the class of an expanded clone; other rows omit it.

d_call,clone_size,v_call,j_call,cdr3_aa,cdr3_nt
-,once,TRBV2,TRBJ1-1,CASKLNTEAFF,TGTGCCAGCAAGTTGAACACTGAAGCTTTCTTT
-,-,TRBV7-3,TRBJ2-3,CASSLYRVSTDTQYF,TGTGCCAGCAGCTTATACCGGGTTTCCACAGATACGCAGTATTTT
-,-,TRBV7-2,TRBJ2-2,CASSLGLGGTGELFF,TGTGCCAGCAGCTTGGGTTTAGGGGGTACCGGGGAGCTGTTTTTT
-,-,TRBV11-3,TRBJ2-2,CASSPRRANTGELFF,TGTGCCAGCAGCCCTAGGCGCGCGAACACCGGGGAGCTGTTTTTT
-,once,TRBV7-9,TRBJ2-7,CASSPGTSRYEQYF,TGTGCCAGCAGCCCCGGGACCTCTCGGTACGAGCAGTACTTC
-,once,TRBV7-9,TRBJ1-6,CASSLVNSPLHF,TGTGCCAGCAGCTTAGTTAATTCACCCCTCCACTTT
-,-,TRBV7-8,TRBJ1-1,CASSPGDASTEAFF,TGTGCCAGCAGCCCCGGGGATGCGAGCACTGAAGCTTTCTTT
-,-,TRBV2,TRBJ1-5,CASSGEGKAQPQHF,TGTGCCAGCAGTGGGGAGGGAAAGGCGCAGCCCCAGCATTTT
-,-,TRBV21-1,TRBJ1-4,CASSHTGGEGEKLFF,TGTGCCAGCAGCCATACAGGGGGCGAGGGTGAAAAACTGTTTTTT
-,-,TRBV2,TRBJ1-3,CASSAISGSSGNTIYF,TGTGCCAGCAGTGCTATTTCCGGAAGCTCTGGAAACACCATATATTTT
-,-,TRBV3-1/TRBV3-2,TRBJ2-3,CASSQVLRTDTQYF,TGTGCCAGCAGCCAAGTGTTGAGAACAGATACGCAGTATTTT
-,-,TRBV6-5,TRBJ1-4,CASSRDSRPEKLFF,TGTGCCAGCAGTCGGGACTCACGACCCGAAAAACTGTTTTTT
-,-,TRBV7-2,TRBJ2-7,CASSLLVRDYEQYF,TGTGCCAGCAGCTTACTAGTCAGGGACTACGAGCAGTACTTC
-,-,TRBV11-3,TRBJ2-2,CASSPRGGPNTGELFF,TGTGCCAGCAGCCCAAGGGGCGGGCCGAACACCGGGGAGCTGTTTTTT
-,-,TRBV4-1,TRBJ1-2,CASSQGQSYGYTF,TGCGCCAGCAGCCAAGGCCAGAGCTATGGCTACACCTTC
TRBD1,-,TRBV7-6,TRBJ2-7,CASSPTGTGGHEQYF,TGTGCCAGCAGCCCCACCGGGACAGGGGGCCACGAGCAGTACTTC
-,-,TRBV15,TRBJ2-5,CATSRDPPGDGETQYF,TGTGCCACCAGCAGAGACCCCCCCGGGGACGGGGAGACCCAGTACTTC
TRBD1,-,TRBV3-1/TRBV3-2,TRBJ2-5,CASSQSTGGGETQYF,TGTGCCAGCAGCCAATCCACAGGGGGTGGGGAGACCCAGTACTTC
TRBD1,-,TRBV28,TRBJ2-7,CASRETGGGEVQYF,TGTGCCAGCAGGGAGACAGGGGGTGGTGAAGTGCAGTACTTC
-,-,TRBV18,TRBJ1-1,CASVSSPTTEAFF,TGTGCCAGCGTCAGTTCTCCGACCACTGAAGCTTTCTTT
-,-,TRBV4-2,TRBJ2-7,CASSQPTESSYEQYF,TGTGCCAGCAGCCAACCGACCGAGAGCTCCTACGAGCAGTACTTC
-,-,TRBV5-5,TRBJ1-2,CASSPNRKVSGGDGYTF,TGTGCCAGCAGCCCTAACAGGAAAGTCTCCGGGGGGGATGGCTACACCTTC
-,-,TRBV6-5,TRBJ2-1,CASSGPGDNEQFF,TGTGCCAGCTCGGGGCCGGGGGACAATGAGCAGTTCTTC
-,-,TRBV5-1,TRBJ2-7,CASSSSGPGQEQYF,TGCGCCAGCAGTTCCAGTGGTCCAGGGCAAGAGCAGTACTTC
-,-,TRBV19,TRBJ1-3,CASSIDPGNTIYF,TGTGCCAGTAGTATAGACCCAGGAAACACCATATATTTT
TRBD1,-,TRBV19,TRBJ2-1,CASSASRGRNNEQFF,TGTGCCAGTAGTGCGAGCAGGGGGCGGAACAATGAGCAGTTCTTC
-,-,TRBV6-2/TRBV6-3,TRBJ1-1,CASSYTRQNTEAFF,TGTGCCAGCAGTTACACCCGACAGAACACTGAAGCTTTCTTT
-,-,TRBV6-5,TRBJ1-2,CASSYRPSGGYTF,TGTGCCAGCAGTTACAGGCCAAGCGGTGGCTACACCTTC
-,-,TRBV3-1/TRBV3-2,TRBJ2-7,CASSQRKGPYEQYF,TGTGCCAGCAGCCAACGGAAGGGCCCCTACGAGCAGTACTTC
-,once,TRBV9,TRBJ2-2,CASSVGQYTGELFF,TGTGCCAGCAGCGTGGGACAATACACCGGGGAGCTGTTTTTT
-,-,TRBV27,TRBJ2-1,CASSTWTGSSYNEQFF,TGTGCCAGCAGTACCTGGACGGGGAGCTCCTACAATGAGCAGTTCTTC
-,-,TRBV11-3,TRBJ1-1,CASSLGGNEAFF,TGTGCCAGCAGCCTCGGGGGAAATGAAGCTTTCTTT
-,-,TRBV7-6,TRBJ1-6,CASSPTDRSSTLNSPLHF,TGTGCCAGCAGCCCGACTGACAGGTCCTCCACTCTGAATTCACCCCTCCACTTT
TRBD1,-,TRBV4-2,TRBJ2-3,CASSHGQGGTDTQYF,TGTGCCAGCAGCCATGGACAGGGAGGCACAGATACGCAGTATTTT
-,-,TRBV2,TRBJ2-7,CASSEPSYEQYF,TGTGCCAGCAGTGAACCCAGCTACGAGCAGTACTTC
-,-,TRBV6-5,TRBJ1-5,CASSGISGGNQPQHF,TGTGCCAGCAGCGGCATATCAGGGGGCAATCAGCCCCAGCATTTT
TRBD1,-,TRBV29-1,TRBJ2-7,CSVEGQGAYEQYF,TGCAGCGTTGAGGGACAGGGGGCCTACGAGCAGTACTTC
-,-,TRBV2,TRBJ2-7,CASTSRLNEQYF,TGTGCCAGCACTAGTCGACTTAACGAGCAGTACTTC
-,-,TRBV3-1/TRBV3-2,TRBJ2-7,CASSQDHLPYEQYF,TGTGCCAGCAGCCAAGATCACCTCCCCTACGAGCAGTACTTC
-,-,TRBV6-5,TRBJ2-3,CASSLYRADTQYF,TGTGCCAGCAGTTTATACAGGGCAGATACGCAGTATTTT
TRBD2,once,TRBV9,TRBJ2-5,CASSPVRTSHETQYF,TGTGCCAGCAGCCCCGTCAGGACTAGCCATGAGACCCAGTACTTC
-,-,TRBV7-9,TRBJ2-3,CASRTERTDTQYF,TGTGCCAGCAGGACTGAGAGGACAGATACGCAGTATTTT
TRBD1,-,TRBV30,TRBJ2-1,CALRGSGNEQFF,TGTGCCCTCAGGGGGTCGGGAAATGAGCAGTTCTTC
-,-,TRBV6-5,TRBJ1-1,CASKNSGTEAFF,TGTGCCAGCAAAAACTCGGGCACTGAAGCTTTCTTT
-,-,TRBV10-3,TRBJ1-6,CAISESTADNSPLHF,TGTGCCATCAGTGAGTCGACGGCTGATAATTCACCCCTCCACTTT
-,-,TRBV7-2,TRBJ2-7,CASRRDIGPYEQYF,TGTGCCAGCAGACGGGACATCGGACCCTACGAGCAGTACTTC
-,-,TRBV28,TRBJ2-5,CASNGFQETQYF,TGTGCCAGCAACGGATTCCAAGAGACCCAGTACTTC
-,-,TRBV7-2,TRBJ1-5,CASSLNRGSNQPQHF,TGTGCCAGCAGCTTAAATCGGGGGTCCAATCAGCCCCAGCATTTT
-,-,TRBV24-1,TRBJ1-4,CATQGPGGEKLFF,TGTGCCACCCAGGGGCCGGGCGGTGAAAAACTGTTTTTT
-,-,TRBV25-1,TRBJ1-1,CASSPPADFMNTEAFF,TGTGCCAGCAGTCCTCCGGCTGACTTCATGAACACTGAAGCTTTCTTT
TRBD2,-,TRBV19,TRBJ2-1,CASSTKSGLAGGIYNEQFF,TGTGCCAGTAGTACCAAATCGGGACTAGCGGGAGGGATCTACAATGAGCAGTTCTTC
-,-,TRBV29-1,TRBJ1-4,CSVGGDPATNEKLFF,TGCAGCGTGGGAGGGGATCCGGCAACTAATGAAAAACTGTTTTTT